The 29 T cell receptor beta chains reported below all come from one sample, sequenced in a study of T cell responses to AZD1222 COVID-19 vaccine. TCRdb keeps only in-frame clones here, not all; method: immunoSEQ multiplex PCR. The repertoire holds under 150,000 clones, with 85% to 95% as singletons. The sequences come from peripheral blood, collected 28 days after the second AZD1222 dose. All receptors derive from an adult who received the AZD1222 COVID-19 vaccine.

This chain uses TRBV2 with TRBJ1-1; 10 bases align to TRBD1. CDR1 is SNHLY and CDR2 is FYNNEI in the germline V gene. The CDR3 has 17 amino acids. V shed 5 bases, J shed 4 bases, and the junction held 13 bases outside the gene matches. CDR3 loop: CASSPLRDRGSGTEAFF. The DNA of the CDR3 is TGTGCCAGCAGTCCCCTCCGGGACAGGGGATCGGGCACTGAAGCTTTCTTT.

A few counts support this clone. The rearrangement links TRBV5-6 to TRBJ1-1; no clear D. Deletions cut 2 bases from V and 5 bases from J, with 7 bases between. This CDR3 has 12 amino acids. Germline-derived CDR1 and CDR2 are SGHDT and YYEEEE. CDR3 nucleotides: TGTGCCAGCAGCTTTCGAAGTACTGAAGCTTTCTTT. This sequence encodes CASSFRSTEAFF.

The V call is TRBV5-4, the J call TRBJ2-5; D possibly corresponds to TRBD2 (6 bases). CDR3 length equals 14 residues. Trimming cost V 1 base and J 5 bases, with 12 bases left between them. Germline CDR1 SGHNT, CDR2 YYREEE (reference sequence). The CDR3 DNA is TGTGCCAGCAGCTTGTCGGTGAGCGGGGAGACCCAGTACTTC. Protein sequence: CASSLSVSGETQYF.

This clone was seen only once. V usage is TRBV6-2 or TRBV6-3 and J usage is TRBJ1-5, with a tentative D call TRBD1 (5 bases). This CDR3 region has 18 residues. CDR1 is MNHEY, CDR2 SVGEGT, per germline. V lost 2 bases and J lost 6, with 23 bases in between. CDR3 protein: CASSYQAGRVVFGQPQHF. CDR3 nucleotide sequence: TGTGCCAGCAGTTACCAGGCCGGCAGGGTCGTTTTCGGTCAGCCCCAGCATTTT.

This chain uses TRBV19 with TRBJ1-5; D is possibly TRBD1 (6 bases). V was clipped by 3 bases and J by 7 bases, with 13 bases between them. Germline V gives CDR1 LNHDA, CDR2 SQIVND (reference sequence). The CDR3 length is 14 residues. Here the CDR3 DNA reads TGTGCCAGTAGTATCAACAGGGAACGCCAGCCCCAGCATTTT. Translating gives CASSINRERQPQHF.

The J gene is TRBJ1-3, the V gene TRBV4-1, with D maybe TRBD1 (5 bases). The germline V gene encodes CDR1 MGHRA and CDR2 YSYEKL. The CDR3 runs 17 residues. The V gene lost 2 bases and the J gene lost 0 bases, with 14 bases spanning the gap. CDR3 DNA: TGCGCCAGCAGCCAATGGGCGGGACGGACCTCTGGAAACACCATATATTTT. This codes for CASSQWAGRTSGNTIYF.

J is TRBJ2-7 and V is TRBV2; D unclear. CDR1 and CDR2 from the germline V gene are SNHLY and FYNNEI. The CDR3 loop spans 12 amino acids. Trimming cost V 6 bases and J 2 bases, with 8 bases left between them. As DNA, the CDR3 is TGTGCCAGCAGGGGGTCTGCCTACGAGCAGTACTTC. It is translated as CASRGSAYEQYF.

This chain connects TRBV27 to TRBJ2-4; the match to TRBD1 covers 7 bases. V was pared by 0 bases and J by 6 bases, with 5 bases of the junction left unmatched. The CDR3 covers 15 residues. Germline V gives CDR1 MNHEY, CDR2 SMNVEV (reference sequence). CDR3 region: CASSLSGGIGNIQYF. Written as DNA, the CDR3 is TGTGCCAGCAGTTTATCAGGGGGCATTGGAAACATTCAGTACTTC.

This clone turned up a few times. This chain connects TRBV5-5 to TRBJ1-3, with 9 nucleotides matching TRBD1. Per the germline V gene, CDR1 is SGHKS and CDR2 is YYEKEE (reference sequence). Trimming cost V 6 bases and J 2 bases; bases outside gene matches: 9. This CDR3 spans 16 amino acids. CDR3 in DNA: TGTGCCAGCACCGCTTGGACAGGGGTGACTGGAAACACCATATATTTT. This sequence encodes CASTAWTGVTGNTIYF.

The chain combines TRBV7-9 with TRBJ1-6, with TRBD1 matching over 10 bases. The CDR3 is 15 residues long. Looked up from germline, CDR1 is SEHNR and CDR2 is FQNEAQ (reference sequence). V shed 5 bases and J 7 bases; nucleotides not matched to a gene: 5. CDR3 DNA sequence: TGTGCCAGCAGCCCGGGGGACAGGGGAAATTCACCCCTCCACTTT. This gives the protein CASSPGDRGNSPLHF.

This chain links TRBV6-2 or TRBV6-3 with TRBJ1-2; TRBD1 aligns across 7 bases. Germline V gives CDR1 MNHEY, CDR2 SVGEGT. The CDR3 runs to 13 residues. V lost 4 bases to trimming and J lost 2 bases; unmatched junction nucleotides: 1. The CDR3 here is CASSSGQNYGYTF. In nucleotides, the CDR3 is TGTGCCAGCAGTTCGGGACAGAACTATGGCTACACCTTC.

CDR3 loop: CASSPGTGGLAEAFF. CDR3 bases: TGTGCCAGCAGCCCCGGGACAGGGGGCTTGGCTGAAGCTTTCTTT. This sequence joins TRBV11-1 and TRBJ1-1, with 12 nucleotides matching TRBD1. The CDR3 has 15 amino acids. Germline V gives CDR1 SGHAT, CDR2 FQDESV (reference sequence). Trimming removed 5 bases from V and 6 bases from J; junction bases left unmatched: 7.

The chain carries TRBV9 and TRBJ1-3; tentatively, D is TRBD1 (5 bases). CDR1 is SGDLS, CDR2 YYNGEE, per germline. Trimming took off 3 bases at V and 2 bases at J, with 12 bases between the two ends. The CDR3 has 15 residues. The CDR3 here is CASSGHGGAGNTIYF. CDR3 sequence (DNA): TGTGCCAGCAGCGGCCACGGGGGGGCTGGAAACACCATATATTTT. The full variable domain, completed using reference TRBV9 and TRBJ1-3, is DSGVTQTPKHLITATGQRVTLRCSPRSGDLSVYWYQQSLDQGLQFLIQYYNGEERAKGNILERFSAQQFPDLHSELNLSSLELGDSALYFCASSGHGGAGNTIYFGEGSWLTVV.

This chain joins TRBV10-3 and TRBJ1-1, with 8 positions matching TRBD1. This CDR3 spans 17 amino acids. Germline V lookup: CDR1 ENHRY, CDR2 SYGVKD. Trimming at V came to 11 bases and at J to 0 bases, leaving 17 bases not matched to a gene. CDR3 sequence (DNA): TGTGCCTCTCAAATCGGACCGACAGGGGCTATGAACACTGAAGCTTTCTTT. Translation: CASQIGPTGAMNTEAFF.

V is TRBV7-2 and J is TRBJ1-6; a weak D match, TRBD1 (5 bases). The V end lost 5 bases, the J end lost 1 base, and 15 bases lay between the germline ends. CDR1 is SGHTA, CDR2 FQGNSA, per germline. CDR3 size: 17 residues. Written as DNA, the CDR3 is TGTGCCAGCAGCCCAAGTGGGGGAAGATCCTATAATTCACCCCTCCACTTT. Translating gives CASSPSGGRSYNSPLHF.

The chain employs TRBV7-8 and TRBJ2-7; D may be TRBD1 or TRBD2 (5 bases each). The germline CDR1 and CDR2 sequences are SGHVS and FQNEAQ. The ends were cut back, 5 bases at V and 0 bases at J, with 14 bases in the middle. The length of the CDR3 is 15 residues. CDR3 in amino acids: CASSPGTASSYEQYF. CDR3 bases: TGTGCCAGCAGCCCCGGGACCGCGAGCTCCTACGAGCAGTACTTC.

The chain recombines TRBV5-4 with TRBJ2-1; 13 nucleotides align to TRBD2. The trim removed 3 bases at V and 6 bases at J, leaving 3 bases unmatched. Germline values: CDR1 SGHNT, CDR2 YYREEE (reference sequence). The CDR3 covers 15 residues. The CDR3 region is CASSSGLAGINEQFF. In DNA form, the CDR3 reads TGTGCCAGCAGCTCGGGACTAGCGGGAATCAATGAGCAGTTCTTC.

This rearrangement joins TRBV28 to TRBJ2-7; no reliable D call. V gave up 1 base and J gave up 4 bases, with 5 bases separating them. The CDR3 totals 12 residues. Germline V CDR1 and CDR2: MDHEN, SYDVKM. This chain's CDR3 is CASSLSRYEQYF. CDR3 coding DNA: TGTGCCAGCAGTTTATCCAGATACGAGCAGTACTTC.

The chain uses TRBV28 and TRBJ1-4; no clear D. The germline CDR1 and CDR2 sequences are MDHEN and SYDVKM. The CDR3 runs to 13 residues. The V and J ends lost 10 bases and 6 bases respectively, with 15 bases between them. This CDR3 is CATVGVKDEKLFF. CDR3 bases: TGTGCCACCGTCGGGGTGAAGGATGAAAAACTGTTTTTT.

This clone was observed once. The chain joins TRBV5-8 to TRBJ1-2, with TRBD1 matching 11 bases. V trimming: 4 bases; J trimming: 5 bases; junction bases outside the gene matches: 7. The CDR3 runs 15 residues. The germline CDR1 and CDR2 sequences are SGHTS and YDEGEE. This CDR3 is CASSVGQGGLYGYTF. CDR3 nucleotides: TGTGCCAGCAGCGTGGGACAGGGGGGACTATATGGCTACACCTTC. The variable domain in full, completed from reference TRBV5-8 and TRBJ1-2, reads EAGVTQSPTHLIKTRGQQATLRCSPISGHTSVYWYQQALGLGLQFLLWYDEGEERNRGNFPPRFSGRQFPNYSSELNVNALELEDSALYLCASSVGQGGLYGYTFGSGTRLTVV.

This chain's CDR3 is CSVGHNTEAFF. The CDR3, as DNA: TGCAGCGTGGGGCATAACACTGAAGCTTTCTTT. The chain joins TRBV29-1 to TRBJ1-1, with D perhaps TRBD1 (5 bases). Trimming took off 6 bases at V and 2 bases at J, with 7 bases between the two ends. Germline CDR1 and CDR2: SQVTM and ANQGSEA. This CDR3 contains 11 residues. Full variable domain (outside the CDR3, taken from reference TRBV29-1 and TRBJ1-1): SAVISQKPSRDICQRGTSLTIQCQVDSQVTMMFWYRQQPGQSLTLIATANQGSEATYESGFVIDKFPISRPNLTFSTLTVSNMSPEDSSIYLCSVGHNTEAFFGQGTRLTVV.

V and J are TRBV6-6 and TRBJ2-5; the match to TRBD1 covers 10 bases. This CDR3 has 15 amino acids. Germline trimming cut 8 bases from V and 1 base from J; bases unmatched to any gene: 7. In germline, CDR1 is MNHNY, CDR2 SVGAGI (reference sequence). The CDR3 nucleotides are TGTGCCAGCTCTCCGGGGACAGGGGTCCAAGAGACCCAGTACTTC. It codes for CASSPGTGVQETQYF.

The genes are TRBV10-3 and TRBJ1-2; TRBD1 aligns across 7 bases. Germline V gives CDR1 ENHRY, CDR2 SYGVKD. The CDR3 spans 14 residues. The V gene end was trimmed by 6 bases and the J gene end by 0 bases; junction bases not matched to a gene: 4. As DNA, the CDR3 is TGTGCCATCAGGGGACAGATTACTAACTATGGCTACACCTTC. Its translation: CAIRGQITNYGYTF.

Relative to its sample, this clone is medium-sized. The rearrangement joins TRBV27 to TRBJ1-1; maybe TRBD1 (5 bases). Deletions cut 5 bases from V and 0 bases from J, with 16 bases between. The CDR3 is 16 amino acids. CDR1 is MNHEY, CDR2 SMNVEV, per germline (reference sequence). CDR3 coding DNA: TGTGCCAGCAGTGGGGGTAAGGATTTCATGAACACTGAAGCTTTCTTT. Its translation is CASSGGKDFMNTEAFF.

The chain joins TRBV30 to TRBJ2-5, with 14 bases aligning to TRBD2. CDR1 and CDR2 from the germline V gene are GTSNPN and SVGIG (reference sequence). This CDR3 is built from 17 residues. The ends lost 3 bases at V and 1 base at J; junction bases unmatched: 7. The CDR3 reads CAWSRLAGGAGQETQYF. The CDR3 DNA reads TGTGCCTGGAGCCGACTAGCGGGAGGGGCGGGCCAAGAGACCCAGTACTTC.

The genes are TRBV3-1 (or the pseudogene TRBV3-2) and TRBJ1-3; D is possibly TRBD1 (6 bases). The CDR3 consists of 14 residues. CDR1 LGHDT and CDR2 YNNKEL come from the germline V gene (reference sequence). Between the trimmed V and J ends, which lost 3 bases and 9 bases, there was a span of 15 bases. CDR3 sequence: CASSHNDRIATIYF. CDR3 bases: TGTGCCAGCAGCCATAACGACAGGATAGCCACCATATATTTT.

A single count supports this clone. Germline and junction disagree at one end, which may indicate a read error. The rearrangement uses TRBV3-1 (or the pseudogene TRBV3-2) and TRBJ1-2, with a tentative D call TRBD1 (5 bases). The CDR3 is 14 residues long. Germline V gene sequence: CDR1 LGHDT, CDR2 YNNKEL (reference sequence). The CDR3 DNA sequence: TGTGCCAGCAGCCAAGGACAGTCTAAATATGGCTACACCTTC. Its translation is CASSQGQSKYGYTF.

This rearrangement joins TRBV5-4 to TRBJ1-2; a possible D gene is TRBD1 (5 bases). Trimming stripped 1 base from V and 8 bases from J, with 18 bases between. CDR3 length: 15 amino acids. Germline V CDR1 and CDR2: SGHNT, YYREEE (reference sequence). The CDR3 sequence is CASSLLSGRGYGYTF. CDR3 DNA: TGTGCCAGCAGCTTGCTCTCCGGGAGGGGATACGGCTACACCTTC.

V is TRBV3-1 (or the pseudogene TRBV3-2) and J is TRBJ1-1, with D unclear. Looked up from germline, CDR1 is LGHDT and CDR2 is YNNKEL (reference sequence). Trimming stripped 1 base from V and 1 base from J, with 10 bases between. There are 15 residues in the CDR3. The CDR3 region is CASSQVGQTNTEAFF. As DNA, the CDR3 is TGTGCCAGCAGCCAAGTCGGGCAGACGAACACTGAAGCTTTCTTT.